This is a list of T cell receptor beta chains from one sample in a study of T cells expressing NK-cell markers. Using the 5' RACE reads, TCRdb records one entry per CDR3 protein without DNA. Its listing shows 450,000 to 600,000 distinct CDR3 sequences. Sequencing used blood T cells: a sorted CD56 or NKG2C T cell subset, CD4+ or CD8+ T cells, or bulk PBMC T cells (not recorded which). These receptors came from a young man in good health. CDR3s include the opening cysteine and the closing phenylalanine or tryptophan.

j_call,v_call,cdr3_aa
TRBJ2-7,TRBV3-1,CASSQDGLAVSYEQYF
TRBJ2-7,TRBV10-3,CAAGSGGPTFHEQYF
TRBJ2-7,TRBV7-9,CASRGTSRGNLDEQYF
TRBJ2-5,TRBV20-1,CSARGGAKETQYF
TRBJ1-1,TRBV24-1,CATSEGVYTEAFF
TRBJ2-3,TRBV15,CATSREFKSGRAVDTQYF
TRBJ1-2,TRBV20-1,CSARRSYNYGYTF
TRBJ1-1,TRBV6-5,CASSSQGADTEAFF
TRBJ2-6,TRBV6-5,CASSYKGRANVLTF
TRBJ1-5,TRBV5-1,CASSGAGGNQPQHF
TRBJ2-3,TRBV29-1,CSANPLVSDTDTQYF
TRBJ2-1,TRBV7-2,CASSLFNSGTNHNEQFF
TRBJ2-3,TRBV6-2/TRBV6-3,CASSRPGLAGADTQYF
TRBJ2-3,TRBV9,CASSVAVPSDTQYF
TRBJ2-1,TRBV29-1,CSARTGGHEQFF
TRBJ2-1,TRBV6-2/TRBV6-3,CASRTVAGYYNEQFF
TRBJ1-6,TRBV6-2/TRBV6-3,CASSYRGVSYNSPLHF
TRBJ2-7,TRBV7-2,CASSQLRGQAFYEQYF
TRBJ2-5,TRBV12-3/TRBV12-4,CASSPNRGKTQYF
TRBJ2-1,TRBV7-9,CASNGRTVFDEQFF
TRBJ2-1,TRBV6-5,CASSYTTISSYNEQFF
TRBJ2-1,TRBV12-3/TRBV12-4,CASSLNWGHSSYNEQFF
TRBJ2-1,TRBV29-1,CSAGTSGLVYNEQFF
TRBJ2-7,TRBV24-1,CATSDSRGSKGEEQYF
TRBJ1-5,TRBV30,CAWSVRTANQPQHF
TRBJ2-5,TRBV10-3,CAISESNPPKETQYF
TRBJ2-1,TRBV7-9,CASSSLAYRYNEQFF
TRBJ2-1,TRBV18,CASPRGAFDNEQFF
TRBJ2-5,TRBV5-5,CASIEAPRQQETQYF
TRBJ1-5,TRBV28,CALMGGKNQPQHF
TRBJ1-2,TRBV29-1,CSVSSPGTGGGYGYTF
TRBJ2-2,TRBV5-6,CASSFLEARGAGELFF